This T cell receptor beta chain was profiled in a study of OX40 agonist ivuxolimab in advanced cancers. Whole-study results and caveats: CD4+ and CD8+ blood T cells expanded clonally by week 6 at 0.1 to 3.0 mg/kg.

Of note for this clone: The antigen remains unidentified.

Libraries were prepared by immunoSEQ multiplex PCR; TCRdb keeps only in-frame clonotypes and omits some of them. The profile shows about 95,000 clones, 89% of them singletons. This CDR3 is 15 amino acids long. CDR1 and CDR2 (germline): SGHAT, FQNNGV. V was clipped by 2 bases and J by 3 bases, with 14 bases between them. This rearrangement joins TRBV11-2 to TRBJ2-7; D gene unclear. Sequencing used CD4+ or CD8+ T cells sorted from blood, obtained in a trial of the OX40 agonist ivuxolimab. This clonotype originated in an adult with an advanced solid tumor such as melanoma, head and neck, liver or kidney cancer. The CDR3 spells CASSLQVLSNYEQYF. DNA for the CDR3: TGTGCCAGCAGCTTACAGGTCCTGTCCAACTACGAGCAGTACTTC.